This T cell receptor (beta chain) comes out of a study of T cell responses to AZD1222 COVID-19 vaccine (dated by TCRdb to about 2021). In terms of the full investigation: A total of 233 trial participants underwent TCR sequencing, of whom about 200 received two doses of AZD1222 and about 26 received two doses of the MenACWY control vaccine. Trial participants were enrolled into age subgroups of 18-55, 56-69 and 70-plus years, which contained approximately 150, 28 and 58 TCR-sequenced participants, respectively.

The CDR3 regions of human TCRbeta chains were subjected to immunosequencing. The authors' analysis ran thus. Repertoire TCRs were matched against a reference library of SARS-CoV-2-specific TCRs generated with the MIRA antigen-specificity platform. Breadth meant the fraction of unique TCRs that were SARS-CoV-2-associated, whereas depth meant the fraction of total T cells that were SARS-CoV-2-associated. Using the MIRA data, each spike-specific TCR was mapped to the spike region that the TCR reacts to and placed in a CD4 or CD8 class. Log10-transformed breadth and depth values were compared by one-way ANOVA with Sidak's multiple comparisons tests. The table was pulled from immuneACCESS by TCRdb, which kept in-frame rearrangements only. Such tables lose some clones; where checked, under half of the loss comes from unresolved V genes, and the rest has no known cause. V, J and clone size were drawn from that table, and D and trimming were deduced from the DNA. The sample table records 90,000 to 130,000 clones; over 90% of these occur just once. Jointly, the top ten make up approximately 2.8% of the sample.

Study-wide conclusions, independent of this receptor: Conclusions about previously exposed vaccinees are limited, since just 5 or 6 AZD1222 recipients were seropositive for SARS-CoV-2 at baseline. Vaccine-associated CD4 TCRs spanned the whole spike protein, with dominant responses in regions 160-218 and 743-854. In the small 56-69-year group, the increase in depth fell short of significance, most likely because of low power. Most participants were white British and females outnumbered males, and the authors suggested that clonal diversity may have been underestimated. Reportedly, close to half of the unique spike-specific TCRs recognized epitopes lying outside the regions that are mutated in the B.1.351 and B.1.1.7 variants. After two AZD1222 doses, both the breadth and the depth of spike-specific TCRs were significantly higher than at day 0 and than in MenACWY recipients. No day 14 peak-response samples were available, so repertoires were characterized only after the peak T cell response.

Note on this clone: Its cognate antigen has yet to be identified. Base qualities were left out, and no much larger clone turns up one base away.

The CDR3 contains 18 residues, cysteine and phenylalanine counted. Only the CDR3 region is kept as DNA, spanning 54 bases read in frame from base 1. According to the germline V gene (reference sequence), CDR1 reads LNHDA and CDR2 reads SQIVND. V and J lose 5 bases and 0 bases, and a span of 17 bases separates them. The meaning of the sample's time point label: about 28 days (+/-7) after the second vaccine dose. AZD1222 recipients given second doses at about 4 weeks or at about 12 weeks were pooled, since spike-specific TCR depth and breadth were not found to differ between the two schedules. Samples from vaccinated people were obtained from the UK trials COV001 and COV002, which included a single-blind randomized controlled phase 2/3 trial of AZD1222 (ChAdOx1 nCoV-19) in healthy adults. For TCRbeta chain sequencing, PBMC samples from trial participants were taken at day 0 and at day 28 after the second dose.

This receptor was obtained from an adult who received the AZD1222 COVID-19 vaccine. The V and J segments used are TRBV19 and TRBJ1-6; the D gene cannot be named for sure. Here the sequenced sample was peripheral blood, taken 28 days after the second AZD1222 dose. The DNA sequence reads TGTGCCAGTAGTGGGAGAAGTGATCCCTACTCCTATAATTCACCCCTCCACTTT. Translated, it gives CASSGRSDPYSYNSPLHF.